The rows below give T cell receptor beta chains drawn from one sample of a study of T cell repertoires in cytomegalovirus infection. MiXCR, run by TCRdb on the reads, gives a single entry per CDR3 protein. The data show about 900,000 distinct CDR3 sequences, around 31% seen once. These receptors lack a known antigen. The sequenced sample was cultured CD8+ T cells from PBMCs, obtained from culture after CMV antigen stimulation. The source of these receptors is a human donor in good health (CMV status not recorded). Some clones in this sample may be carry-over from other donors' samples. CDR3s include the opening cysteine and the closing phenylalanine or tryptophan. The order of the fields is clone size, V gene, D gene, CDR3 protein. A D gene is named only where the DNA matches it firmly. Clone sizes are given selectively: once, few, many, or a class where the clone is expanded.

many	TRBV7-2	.	CASSPRGLADYNEQFF
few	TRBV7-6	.	CASSSTGQSPLHF
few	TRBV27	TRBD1	CASSSPRQGSYEQYF
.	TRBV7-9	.	CAGSEEQGSNYGYTF
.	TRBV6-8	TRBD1	CASSSSQGREQFF
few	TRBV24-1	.	CATKGSYNEQFF
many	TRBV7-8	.	CASSPIFPAGGGYTF
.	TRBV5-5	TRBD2	CASSFFSGGANEQFF
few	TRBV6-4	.	CASSETTGKVTDTQYF
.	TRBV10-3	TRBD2	CAINPSGGAGGELFF
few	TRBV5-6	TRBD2	CASSQGLAGSDTQYF
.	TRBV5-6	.	CASRFSNYGYTF
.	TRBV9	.	CASSGPGNEQYF
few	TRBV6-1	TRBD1	CASSEETGYLSYEQYF
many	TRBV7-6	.	CASSFADRPPGNEKLFF
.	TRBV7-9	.	CAIHRGDEQYF
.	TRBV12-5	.	CASGLGLTKEGSIYGYTF
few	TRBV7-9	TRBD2	CASNPPSSIAGGRDTQYF
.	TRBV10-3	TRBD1	CAISDPPGQLNYNEQFF
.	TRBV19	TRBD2	CASSPRERGASSYNEQFF
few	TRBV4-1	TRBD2	CASSRSGGDNEQFF
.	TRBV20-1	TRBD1	CSATLGTGAPLHF
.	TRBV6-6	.	CASSYSTDNNYGYTF
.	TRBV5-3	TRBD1	CASSDWDRGVEAFF
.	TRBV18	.	CASSPPHSIAVNEQFF
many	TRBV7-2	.	CASSFSGPAYEQYF
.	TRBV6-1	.	CASSVSDDSGNTINF
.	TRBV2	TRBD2	CASSDRGLAGGLYNEQFF
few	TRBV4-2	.	CASSQDPPGEWAAPNEQYF
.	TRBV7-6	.	CASRPGPGDAAPLHF
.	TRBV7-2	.	CASSLNRVAETQYF
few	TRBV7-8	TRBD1	CASSPPAGQGNEQFF
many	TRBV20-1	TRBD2	CSALGTSGGLDEQFF
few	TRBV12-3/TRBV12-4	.	CASSPGTRSGANVLTF
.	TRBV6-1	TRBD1	CASRRDRGGNTEAFF
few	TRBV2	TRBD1	CASSNSGTGPYEQYF
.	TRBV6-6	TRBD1	CASSYDAPPRTGENTGELFF
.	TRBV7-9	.	CASINPFGYTF
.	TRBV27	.	CASSLSRGGKLFF
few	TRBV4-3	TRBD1	CASSQVGQGYEQFF
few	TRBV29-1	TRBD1	CSVEDRLPDRDYGYTF
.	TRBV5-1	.	CASTRQPAGDTEAFF
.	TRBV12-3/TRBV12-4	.	CASTWTLNTEAFF
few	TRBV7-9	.	CASSRQLLGDEQYF
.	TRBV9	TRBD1	CASSVTGTVMNTEAFF
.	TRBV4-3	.	CASSHVDRRANEKLFF
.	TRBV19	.	CVSLGHGYNQPQHF
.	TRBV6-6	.	CANSFDSKNIQYF
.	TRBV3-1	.	CASSPIQGLIEGYTF
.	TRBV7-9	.	CASSTTGELQETQYF
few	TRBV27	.	CASHGRYEQYF
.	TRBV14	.	CASSQAFRGLSHETQYF
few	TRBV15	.	CATSRDGSTLLRTGELFF
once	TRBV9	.	CASSVGEFRNQPQHF
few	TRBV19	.	CASSIGLGATTETQYF
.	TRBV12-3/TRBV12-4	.	CASSLTSTDGYTF
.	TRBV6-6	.	CAARTVTYNEQSF